This T cell receptor (beta chain) was obtained from a study of T cells after yellow fever vaccination. Study observations and caveats: The bulk population could contribute abundant contaminating clonotypes to FACS-sorted repertoires.

As for this clonotype: The antigen remains unidentified.

5'RACE template switching produced TCR cDNA carrying a universal primer site and UMIs. Each CDR3 protein is one row after TCRdb ran MiXCR on the 5' RACE reads. This table holds under 300,000 distinct CDR3 sequences, roughly 13% found once. The clonotype comes from a man under 40 who received the YFV17D yellow fever vaccine. The input for sequencing was CD4+ T cells sorted from PBMCs, taken 45 days after the yellow fever booster vaccination.

The CDR3 coding sequence is TGTGCCAGCAGCGCCAGGCAGGGGCGCGGGTATGGCTACACCTTC. Translated, it gives CASSARQGRGYGYTF. The chain couples TRBV6-2 or TRBV6-3 to TRBJ1-2, with D perhaps TRBD1 (6 bases). Deletions cut 6 bases from V and 5 bases from J, with 19 bases between. The CDR3 sequence is 15 residues long. Germline loops: CDR1 MNHEY, CDR2 SVGEGT.